This TCR beta chain was sequenced during a study of regulatory T cells in long-lasting Graves disease. This clonotype showed up just a few times. Germline assignment: CDR1 SGHTA and CDR2 FQGNSA. The length of the CDR3 is 15 residues. V was clipped by 7 bases and J by 5 bases, with 18 bases between them. Regarding time point: newly diagnosed GD, antithyroid drugs for less than 3 months. The TCR library was made from RNA that had been extracted from PBMCs in TRIzol. According to the study, TCR beta libraries were built with iRepertoire HTBI primers and CDR3-region Arm-PCR. In the authors' methods: The identification of 60 or so TRBV and some 15 TRBJ segments was made across samples. MiXCR was run by TCRdb on the multiplex PCR reads, yielding one entry per CDR3 protein. These V and J calls derive from TCRdb rather than the authors' analysis. The sample yields approximately 490,000 distinct CDR3 sequences, 15% to 20% seen once.

These sequences were also reported in another study, on T cells in Graves' hyperthyroidism and ophthalmopathy. From that report: Patients with uncontrolled infections, other autoimmune diseases, pregnancy or lactation were excluded. In the blood, most expanded thyroid clonotypes above 0.001 appeared as well.

The TCR sequence derives from a man aged 35 to 55 with Graves disease. Specimen: peripheral blood mononuclear cells (PBMCs), collected at new diagnosis, from a patient treated with antithyroid drugs. The chain joins TRBV7-2 to TRBJ1-5; D is uncertain. The CDR3 DNA follows: TGTGCCAGCACCGCGGGAACGGCAAATTATCAGCCCCAGCATTTT. Translated: CASTAGTANYQPQHF.